Following are 2 T cell receptor beta chains from one sample sequenced in a study of cytomegalovirus exposure and HLA in healthy donors. PCR primers comprised 60 Vbeta and 13 Jbeta primers. Sequencing used immunoSEQ multiplex PCR; TCRdb keeps in-frame clones, though not all of them. Of fewer than 250,000 clones in the sample, nearly 80% were seen once. Sequencing used PBMCs. The receptors were gathered from a male donor in good health and CMV-seronegative.

The chain joins TRBV7-2 to TRBJ1-1; TRBD1 matches at 7 bases. After removal of 3 bases from V and 1 base from J, the junction contained 11 bases not matched to a gene. CDR1 and CDR2 from the germline V gene are SGHTA and FQGNSA. The CDR3 covers 17 residues. DNA of the CDR3: TGTGCCAGCAGCTTTAATTACAGGGGCATTCGGAACACTGAAGCTTTCTTT. This codes for CASSFNYRGIRNTEAFF.

The chain employs TRBV28 and TRBJ1-2; D is perhaps TRBD1 (5 bases). V lost 2 bases and J lost 5, with 12 bases in between. Germline CDR1 MDHEN, CDR2 SYDVKM. The CDR3 loop spans 14 amino acids. The CDR3 loop reads CASSLLTDLYGYTF. The CDR3 DNA is TGTGCCAGCAGTTTACTGACAGACCTTTATGGCTACACCTTC.